Below are 7 T cell receptor beta chains sequenced from a single sample in a study of T cell clonotyping in hematopoietic cell transplantation. Only in-frame clones appear in the TCRdb table, and some are missing; sequencing was by immunoSEQ multiplex PCR. The sample consists of about 27,000 clones, almost 96% of them appearing once. Sequenced: peripheral blood mononuclear cells. Receptor source: a man in his fifties or sixties in good health. Some clones in this sample may be carry-over from other donors' samples.

This chain joins TRBV5-4 and TRBJ2-5; no reliable D call. Germline V gene sequence: CDR1 SGHNT, CDR2 YYREEE (reference sequence). Trimming left V 4 bases short and J 4 bases short, with 20 bases between. The CDR3 is made up of 16 amino acids. The CDR3 DNA reads as TGTGCCAGCAGCCCGGTGGGCGCTCAAACCCTAGAGACCCAGTACTTC. It encodes CASSPVGAQTLETQYF. Filled out from reference TRBV5-4 and TRBJ2-5, the complete variable domain reads ETGVTQSPTHLIKTRGQQVTLRCSSQSGHNTVSWYQQALGQGPQFIFQYYREEENGRGNFPPRFSGLQFPNYSSELNVNALELDDSALYLCASSPVGAQTLETQYFGPGTRLLVL.

J is TRBJ1-2 and V is TRBV9; D perhaps matches TRBD1 (6 bases). Trimming pared 3 bases from V and 0 bases from J, leaving 18 bases between. The CDR3 is made up of 17 amino acids. Germline CDR1 is SGDLS and CDR2 is YYNGEE. The CDR3 sequence is CASSEGQGMTPNYGYTF. The CDR3 DNA is TGTGCCAGCAGCGAGGGGCAGGGGATGACCCCTAACTATGGCTACACCTTC.

The V call is TRBV19, the J call TRBJ1-5, with 8 positions matching TRBD1. The CDR3 sequence is 14 residues long. V gave up 6 bases and J gave up 10 bases; unmatched junction bases: 11. Germline lookup yields CDR1 LNHDA and CDR2 SQIVND (reference sequence). CDR3 sequence reads: CASRPTGQAGPQHF. DNA of the CDR3: TGTGCCAGTAGACCTACGGGACAGGCGGGCCCCCAGCATTTT.

The V and J genes are TRBV30 and TRBJ1-6; TRBD1 matches at 7 bases. Per the germline V gene, CDR1 is GTSNPN and CDR2 is SVGIG (reference sequence). The CDR3 is made up of 11 amino acids. V shed 5 bases, J shed 14 bases, and the junction held 6 bases outside the gene matches. CDR3: CAWGDSPALHF. The CDR3 DNA reads TGTGCCTGGGGGGACAGCCCGGCCCTCCACTTT.

The CDR3 reads CASSSTQLIIETQYF. CDR3 sequence (DNA): TGTGCCAGCAGCTCGACCCAGCTGATAATAGAGACCCAGTACTTC. The chain uses TRBV7-8 and TRBJ2-5, with D uncertain. Between the trimmed V and J ends, which lost 4 bases and 4 bases, there was a span of 16 bases. The CDR3 has 15 amino acids. The V gene's germline CDR1 is SGHVS and CDR2 FQNEAQ.

J is TRBJ1-2 and V is TRBV5-1; D not certain. Between the trimmed V and J ends, which lost 4 bases and 8 bases, there was a span of 15 bases. The CDR3 has 13 residues. Germline CDR1 reads SGHRS; CDR2 reads YFSETQ. The CDR3 DNA is TGCGCCAGCAGCCTTACCGGGTCTGCCGGCTACACCTTC. Translated: CASSLTGSAGYTF.

This clone was observed a few times. The chain joins TRBV4-3 to TRBJ2-3; tentative D call: TRBD2 (5 bases). Germline V gene lookup returns CDR1 LGHNA and CDR2 YSLEER. V lost 4 bases and J lost 0, with 17 bases in between. The CDR3 consists of 17 residues. The CDR3 nucleotides are TGCGCCAGCAGCCCGAAAGTGAGGGCTCCTAGCACAGATACGCAGTATTTT. This sequence encodes CASSPKVRAPSTDTQYF.